This TCR beta chain was captured in a study of identical twins. The trim removed 6 bases at V and 7 bases at J, leaving 10 bases unmatched. This CDR3 spans 15 amino acids. The germline gives CDR1 DFQATT, CDR2 SNEGSKA (reference sequence). TCRdb analysed the 5' RACE reads with MiXCR anew, one entry per CDR3 protein. This sample yields roughly 770,000 distinct CDR3 sequences, of which around a sixth are seen a single time; around 12% belongs to the top ten. This clonotype was seen a few times. This sample also belongs to another study, concerning T cells expressing NK-cell markers.

Sequenced: PBMCs. The V and J genes are TRBV20-1 and TRBJ1-5; TRBD1 matches at 12 bases. The sequence derives from a woman in her late teens or twenties in good health. The CDR3 DNA follows: TGCAGTGCGGGACAGGGGGCGGAGGGTGGACAGCCCCAGCATTTT. It yields the protein CSAGQGAEGGQPQHF.